The clone carrying this TCR beta chain has only one observation. This sample was included in a study of blood T cell repertoires in COVID-19. About the research overall: The United States, Italy and Spain supplied acute and convalescent COVID-19 samples. Sources were T cells, B-cell-depleted T cells, or PBMCs; the material itself was cDNA or gDNA.

Per the original methods: Reference gene primer amplification in the assay estimated nucleated cell counts. The repertoire was sequenced with immunoSEQ multiplex PCR; TCRdb's copy has only in-frame clones and lacks some. D and trimming come from the DNA, and the V and J calls and clone size come from that table. The top ten hold about 1.5% of the sample, which has 410,000 or so clones, 70% to 90% seen once. V gave up 2 bases and J gave up 8 bases, with 8 bases separating them. Germline V gene sequence: CDR1 LGHDT, CDR2 YNNKEL (reference sequence). This CDR3 has 12 amino acids. The source of this sequence is a woman aged 25-40 years with active or convalescent COVID-19. Sequencing was carried out using peripheral blood. This chain uses TRBV3-1 (or the pseudogene TRBV3-2) with TRBJ2-3, with D perhaps TRBD2 (5 bases). The CDR3 reads CASSQMEATQYF. Here the CDR3 DNA reads TGTGCCAGCAGCCAAATGGAGGCTACGCAGTATTTT.